These T cell receptor beta chains were read from a single sample in a study of T cells in Graves' hyperthyroidism and ophthalmopathy. TCRdb recomputed calls from the multiplex PCR reads with MiXCR, one row per CDR3 protein. The sample lists around 380,000 distinct CDR3 sequences; approximately 12% were seen once. The material sequenced was blood. Every receptor here comes from a man aged 30 to 39 with Graves' hyperthyroidism that later progressed to Graves' ophthalmopathy. The CDR3 runs from the conserved cysteine through the conserved F or W. A D gene is named only where the DNA matches it firmly. Expanded clones get a size class; other rows say once, few or many, or leave the size out.

TRBJ2-3	NA	NA	TRBV24-1	TGTGCCACCAGTGGTCCCCCGGGCCCGGGTGGAGATACGCAGTATTTT	CATSGPPGPGGDTQYF
TRBJ1-1	TRBD1	many	TRBV30	TGTGCCTGGAGTGTGGGACAGGCGAACACTGAAGCTTTCTTT	CAWSVGQANTEAFF
TRBJ1-3	NA	NA	TRBV4-1	TGCGCCAGCAGCCTCTCTAGGGACTCTGGAAACACCATATATTTT	CASSLSRDSGNTIYF
TRBJ1-1	NA	many	TRBV27	TGTGCCAGCAGGACGGGGGGCAGTTGGACTGAAGCTTTCTTT	CASRTGGSWTEAFF
TRBJ2-1	NA	many	TRBV30	TGTGCCTGGAGTACGTACAATGAGCAGTTCTTC	CAWSTYNEQFF
TRBJ2-1	TRBD1	NA	TRBV24-1	TGTGCCACCAGTCGACAGGGCAATGAGCAGTTCTTC	CATSRQGNEQFF
TRBJ2-1	NA	many	TRBV2	TGTGCCAGCCACCTAGGGGGGGAGCAGTTCTTC	CASHLGGEQFF
TRBJ1-5	NA	NA	TRBV20-1	TGCAGTGCTAGAGTAAATGGGGCCCGTAGCCAGCCCCAGCATTTT	CSARVNGARSQPQHF
TRBJ2-2	NA	many	TRBV5-1	TGCGCCAGCAACAGCAGGGATCCAAACTCCGGGGAGCTGTTTTTT	CASNSRDPNSGELFF
TRBJ2-4	NA	few	TRBV19	TGTGCCAGTAGTAGCCCGGGACACCAAAACATTCAGTACTTC	CASSSPGHQNIQYF
TRBJ2-2	NA	few	TRBV12-5	TGTGCTAGTGGTCCCGGGACCACGAACACCGGGGAGCTGTTTTTT	CASGPGTTNTGELFF
TRBJ1-2	TRBD1	many	TRBV3-1	TGTGCCAGCAGCCGGGGACAGGGCTTTGGCTACACCTTC	CASSRGQGFGYTF
TRBJ2-1	TRBD1	few	TRBV10-3	TGTGCCATCGGAAGACAGGGCGGAGATGAGCAGTTCTTC	CAIGRQGGDEQFF
TRBJ2-3	NA	few	TRBV6-1	TGTGCCAGCAGTTATCGGAACCTGGATACGCAGTATTTT	CASSYRNLDTQYF
TRBJ2-4	NA	few	TRBV7-9	TGTGCCAGCAGCTTCGCGGGACCAAACATTCAGTACTTC	CASSFAGPNIQYF
TRBJ2-2	TRBD2	NA	TRBV13	TGTGCCAGCACCCTCCGCGGGAGGAACACCGGGGAGCTGTTTTTT	CASTLRGRNTGELFF
TRBJ1-1	TRBD1	many	TRBV7-8	TGTGCCAGCAGCTCTCGGACAGGACTGAACACTGAAGCTTTCTTT	CASSSRTGLNTEAFF
TRBJ1-6	TRBD1	few	TRBV5-1	TGCGCCAGCAGGCCATGGACAGGGGAATCACCCCTCCACTTT	CASRPWTGESPLHF
TRBJ2-7	NA	many	TRBV7-9	TGTGCCAGCAGCTTACCACCGGGACTGAAACCCTACGAGCAGTACTTC	CASSLPPGLKPYEQYF
TRBJ2-7	NA	many	TRBV28	TGTGCCAGCAGTTTAATTACCCCCTACGAGCAGTACTTC	CASSLITPYEQYF
TRBJ2-1	NA	few	TRBV6-1	TGTGCCAGCAGTTATTATTTGGGCAGATACAATGAGCAGTTCTTC	CASSYYLGRYNEQFF
TRBJ2-2	TRBD1	many	TRBV11-3	TGTGCCAGCACGTCGGGACAGGGGGTCGTTAACGGGGAGCTGTTTTTT	CASTSGQGVVNGELFF
TRBJ2-3	NA	few	TRBV12-3/TRBV12-4	TGTACCAGCAGTACACTCGAGCCCGCTATGGAGTATTTT	CTSSTLEPAMEYF
TRBJ2-1	TRBD2	NA	TRBV3-1	TGTGCCAGCAGCCGGCGGGAGAGCGGGGGGCCCGGGGATGAGCAGTTCTTC	CASSRRESGGPGDEQFF
TRBJ2-3	NA	few	TRBV6-2/TRBV6-3	TGTGCCAGCAGTTACGCCCTGGGGGGCCCAGATACGCAGTATTTT	CASSYALGGPDTQYF
TRBJ2-7	TRBD1	few	TRBV7-9	TGTGCCAGCAGCCACGGGACAGGCTACGAGCAGTACTTC	CASSHGTGYEQYF
TRBJ2-2	NA	few	TRBV3-1	TGTGCCAGCAGCCAATTAGACACCGGGGAGCTGTTTTTT	CASSQLDTGELFF
TRBJ2-1	NA	NA	TRBV27	TGTGCCAGCAGATCGGACCGCTACAATGAGCAGTTCTTC	CASRSDRYNEQFF
TRBJ2-3	NA	many	TRBV2	TGTGCCAGCAGTGAAGCCCGGGACCCCAGATATACGCAGTATTTT	CASSEARDPRYTQYF
TRBJ1-2	NA	many	TRBV12-3/TRBV12-4	TGTGCCAGCAGTTTAGGGGGTACAGCTAACTATGGCTACACCTTC	CASSLGGTANYGYTF
TRBJ2-1	NA	many	TRBV2	TGTGCCAGCAGACTACAGGGCTATGAGCAGTTCTTC	CASRLQGYEQFF
TRBJ1-1	NA	NA	TRBV4-2	TGTGCCAGCAGCCAAGAAGGGATAGGGATGGTCACTGAAGCTTTCTTT	CASSQEGIGMVTEAFF
TRBJ2-3	NA	many	TRBV12-3/TRBV12-4	TGTGCCAGCAGTTTAACGGCCGGAACAGATACGCAGTATTTT	CASSLTAGTDTQYF
TRBJ2-5	NA	NA	TRBV20-1	TGCAGTGCCAGTCAGGGTGGGCGAGAGACCCAGTACTTC	CSASQGGRETQYF
TRBJ2-5	TRBD2	few	TRBV3-1	TGTGCCAGCAGCCAAGATCAGCGTCTAGCGGGGCAAGAGACCCAGTACTTC	CASSQDQRLAGQETQYF
TRBJ2-7	NA	many	TRBV3-1	TGTGCCAGCAGCAAACGGGACTCACGGATAGTAGAGCAGTACTTC	CASSKRDSRIVEQYF
TRBJ1-4	NA	NA	TRBV5-1	TGCGCCAGCAGCTGGGGACTGGGAACCGCAACTAATGAAAAACTGTTTTTT	CASSWGLGTATNEKLFF
TRBJ2-1	NA	many	TRBV29-1	TGCAGCGTTGCCGGGGGGCCAAACAATGAGCAGTTCTTC	CSVAGGPNNEQFF
TRBJ1-1	NA	NA	TRBV10-1	TGCGCCAGCAGGAATCGGGACCGCCGTACTAACACTGAAGCTTTCTTT	CASRNRDRRTNTEAFF